The clone carrying this T cell receptor (beta chain) was counted a single time. The antigen remains undetermined. This specimen comes from a study of T cells in narcolepsy. Study-wide background: Healthy controls were enrolled alongside patients with narcolepsy type 1 or type 2.

Whole-study findings and limits: Autoreactive clonotypes reportedly recurred in blood of same and different patients, not controls. In some patient and control memory CD4+ samples, autoreactive clones were absent. Same-patient CSF and blood CD4+ T cell clonotypes included HCRT-specific and TRIB2-specific autoreactive ones.

Using immunoSEQ multiplex PCR, the repertoire was profiled, and TCRdb retains in-frame clones only, with some absent. The sample has 25,000 to 30,000 clones; more than 65% are singletons. The sequencing sample was made of memory (CD45RA-) CD4+ T cells from blood. This receptor was obtained from a human donor in good health.

In nucleotides, the CDR3 is TGTGCCAGCTCACCAAACAGGGAAACCGAGACCCAGTACTTC. Its translation: CASSPNRETETQYF. This rearrangement joins TRBV18 to TRBJ2-5, with D maybe TRBD1 (6 bases). CDR1 is KGHSH, CDR2 LQKENI, per germline. The ends were cut back, 2 bases at V and 5 bases at J, with 12 bases in the middle. The CDR3 spans 14 residues. The complete variable domain, with remaining parts taken from reference TRBV18 and TRBJ2-5, reads NAGVMQNPRHLVRRRGQEARLRCSPMKGHSHVYWYRQLPEEGLKFMVYLQKENIIDESGMPKERFSAEFPKEGPSILRIQQVVRGDSAAYFCASSPNRETETQYFGPGTRLLVL.